The rows below give T cell receptor beta chains drawn from one sample of a study of T-cell reconstitution after alpha-beta-depleted transplantation in children. One entry per CDR3 protein, called by TCRdb with MiXCR from the PCR reads. The sample holds hundreds of thousands of distinct CDR3 sequences; under 9.5% are singletons and the top ten take under 8%. Material: PBMCs, mostly from graft donor cells, obtained 180 days after TCRalphabeta/CD19-depleted stem cell transplant. These receptors were collected from a male patient younger than 18 who had a stem cell transplant for acute lymphoblastic leukemia, so the T cells may come from the graft donor. CDR3s include the opening cysteine and the closing phenylalanine or tryptophan. Each record gives: J gene, D gene, clone size, V gene, CDR3 protein, CDR3 DNA. A D gene is named only where the DNA matches it firmly. Clone sizes are shown as once, few or many counts, or a class when the clone is expanded.

j_call: TRBJ2-7; d_call: -; clone_size: many; v_call: TRBV20-1; cdr3_aa: CSARDPDPGGYEQYF; cdr3_nt: TGCAGTGCTAGAGATCCAGACCCTGGAGGCTACGAGCAGTACTTC
j_call: TRBJ2-1; d_call: TRBD2; clone_size: many; v_call: TRBV5-1; cdr3_aa: CASSLPGLAGAREQFF; cdr3_nt: TGCGCCAGCAGCTTGCCCGGACTAGCGGGAGCGCGGGAGCAGTTCTTC
j_call: TRBJ2-1; d_call: -; clone_size: many; v_call: TRBV4-1; cdr3_aa: CASSQDGVYNEQFF; cdr3_nt: TGCGCCAGCAGCCAAGATGGAGTCTACAATGAGCAGTTCTTC
j_call: TRBJ2-7; d_call: TRBD1; clone_size: many; v_call: TRBV6-6; cdr3_aa: CASSGQGNEQYF; cdr3_nt: TGTGCCAGCAGTGGACAGGGAAACGAGCAGTACTTC
j_call: TRBJ2-3; d_call: TRBD2; clone_size: many; v_call: TRBV6-2/TRBV6-3; cdr3_aa: CASSYFRTSTNTDTQYF; cdr3_nt: TGTGCCAGCAGTTACTTCCGGACTAGCACTAACACAGATACGCAGTATTTT
j_call: TRBJ2-7; d_call: -; clone_size: many; v_call: TRBV28; cdr3_aa: CASSLAGGTAEQYF; cdr3_nt: TGTGCCAGCAGTTTAGCAGGAGGGACGGCCGAGCAGTACTTC
j_call: TRBJ2-7; d_call: -; clone_size: few; v_call: TRBV2; cdr3_aa: CAIQGSGSSYEQYF; cdr3_nt: TGTGCCATCCAGGGGTCGGGGAGCTCCTACGAGCAGTACTTC
j_call: TRBJ2-2; d_call: -; clone_size: many; v_call: TRBV3-1; cdr3_aa: CASSKIGTGELFF; cdr3_nt: TGTGCCAGCAGCAAAATAGGGACCGGGGAGCTGTTTTTT
j_call: TRBJ1-2; d_call: -; clone_size: many; v_call: TRBV29-1; cdr3_aa: CSVDRNGYTF; cdr3_nt: TGCAGCGTTGACAGAAATGGCTACACCTTC
j_call: TRBJ2-7; d_call: -; clone_size: many; v_call: TRBV7-6; cdr3_aa: CASSLRDSYEQYF; cdr3_nt: TGCGCCAGCAGCTTGCGGGACAGCTACGAGCAGTACTTC
j_call: TRBJ2-7; d_call: -; clone_size: many; v_call: TRBV5-1; cdr3_aa: CASSLAPEIPYEQYF; cdr3_nt: TGCGCCAGCAGCTTGGCTCCAGAGATCCCATACGAGCAGTACTTC
j_call: TRBJ2-3; d_call: TRBD2; clone_size: many; v_call: TRBV20-1; cdr3_aa: CSATDWTRGSTDTQYF; cdr3_nt: TGCAGTGCTACTGATTGGACTAGAGGCAGCACAGATACGCAGTATTTT
j_call: TRBJ2-3; d_call: TRBD2; clone_size: many; v_call: TRBV7-2; cdr3_aa: CASNRGGAKTDTQYF; cdr3_nt: TGTGCCAGCAACCGGGGGGGGGCTAAGACAGATACGCAGTATTTT
j_call: TRBJ1-1; d_call: -; clone_size: many; v_call: TRBV27; cdr3_aa: CASSLFGSSSGTEAFF; cdr3_nt: TGTGCCAGCAGTTTATTCGGTAGTAGCAGTGGCACTGAAGCTTTCTTT
j_call: TRBJ1-6; d_call: -; clone_size: many; v_call: TRBV21-1; cdr3_aa: CASSKAVLNSPLHF; cdr3_nt: TGTGCCAGCAGCAAAGCAGTCCTTAATTCACCCCTCCACTTT
j_call: TRBJ2-5; d_call: TRBD2; clone_size: many; v_call: TRBV20-1; cdr3_aa: CSALGLAGGPEETQYF; cdr3_nt: TGCAGTGCCCTGGGACTAGCGGGGGGGCCTGAAGAGACCCAGTACTTC
j_call: TRBJ2-7; d_call: -; clone_size: many; v_call: TRBV20-1; cdr3_aa: CSARWTDFSYEQYF; cdr3_nt: TGCAGTGCTAGATGGACAGATTTTTCCTACGAGCAGTACTTC
j_call: TRBJ2-2; d_call: TRBD2; clone_size: many; v_call: TRBV15; cdr3_aa: CATSTRTSGTGELFF; cdr3_nt: TGTGCCACCAGCACCAGGACTAGCGGGACCGGGGAGCTGTTTTTT